The present entry profiles one TCR beta chain with its context. Sequenced by immunoSEQ multiplex PCR; TCRdb stores in-frame clones only, minus some. The profile covers millions of clones, with approximately 92% appearing a single time and roughly 0.15% taken by the ten largest. The sample originates from a study of shared clonotypes between healthy human individuals. The investigators split CD4+ cells into a CD45RA+ naive subset and a CD45RA-negative memory subset. Material for sequencing was naive CD4+ T cells sorted from blood. Subset in this sample: CD45RA+ positively selected. This sequence originates from a man aged 18-30 years in good health.

The CDR3 DNA reads TGTGCCAGCACCCCAGGAGGCGTCAATGAGCAGTTCTTC. Translation: CASTPGGVNEQFF. The V and J genes are TRBV28 and TRBJ2-1, with a tentative D call TRBD2 (5 bases). Germline-derived CDR1 and CDR2 are MDHEN and SYDVKM. Trimming removed 7 bases from V and 6 bases from J, with 13 bases in between. This CDR3 is 13 amino acids long.